Following are 9 T cell receptor beta chains from one sample sequenced in a study of T cell responses to AZD1222 COVID-19 vaccine. Only in-frame clones appear in the TCRdb table, and some are missing; sequencing was by immunoSEQ multiplex PCR. Of about 160,000 clones listed, 94% were seen once; the top ten hold over 0.95%. The sequences come from peripheral blood, collected on day 0 of AZD1222 vaccination. The receptor set was obtained from an adult in good health.

Written as DNA, the CDR3 is TGTGCCAGCAGCTCGGGACCCTCCGTAGTGGAAGCTTTCTTT. Residues: CASSSGPSVVEAFF. The chain combines TRBV9 with TRBJ1-1, with D perhaps matching TRBD1 (5 bases). In germline, CDR1 is SGDLS, CDR2 YYNGEE. This CDR3 region has 14 residues. The germline V and J ends were trimmed by 4 bases and 8 bases, with 18 bases remaining between them.

The V and J genes are TRBV5-1 and TRBJ2-1, with 7 nucleotides matching TRBD1. The CDR3 totals 14 residues. V dropped 5 bases and J dropped 6; count of bases not matched to a gene: 8. CDR1 is SGHRS and CDR2 is YFSETQ in the germline V gene. For the CDR3, the DNA is TGCGCCAGCAGTCCGAAACAGGGGCCCAATGAGCAGTTCTTC. It codes for CASSPKQGPNEQFF.

The V and J genes are TRBV7-2 and TRBJ1-1; D gene ambiguous. The length of the CDR3 is 12 residues. Per germline, CDR1 SGHTA and CDR2 FQGNSA. Trimming removed 0 bases from V and 10 bases from J, with 9 bases in between. CDR3 residues: CASSLAGSGAFF. The CDR3 DNA reads TGTGCCAGCAGCTTAGCGGGGTCGGGAGCTTTCTTT.

The chain carries TRBV7-9 and TRBJ2-1, with a weak D call TRBD2 (6 bases). Germline lookup yields CDR1 SEHNR and CDR2 FQNEAQ (reference sequence). This CDR3 region has 13 residues. Between the trimmed V and J ends, which lost 4 bases and 7 bases, there was a span of 11 bases. CDR3 protein: CASSYGGANEQFF. In DNA, the CDR3 is TGTGCCAGCAGCTACGGGGGAGCAAATGAGCAGTTCTTC.

The chain recombines TRBV10-3 with TRBJ1-1, with D uncertain. Germline assignment: CDR1 ENHRY and CDR2 SYGVKD. V lost 2 bases and J 3 bases, leaving 13 bases between the germline ends. CDR3 length: 15 amino acids. DNA for the CDR3: TGTGCCATCAGTGAGACGGAGGGCGGTGACACTGAAGCTTTCTTT. This gives the protein CAISETEGGDTEAFF.

The chain couples TRBV5-5 to TRBJ2-3; the D is unclear. This CDR3 has 14 residues. In germline, CDR1 is SGHKS, CDR2 YYEKEE (reference sequence). V dropped 1 base and J dropped 6 bases, with 12 bases sitting between them. CDR3 sequence reads: CASSLTVRGDTQYF. In DNA form, the CDR3 reads TGTGCCAGCAGCTTGACTGTCCGTGGGGATACGCAGTATTTT.

The genes are TRBV10-3 and TRBJ1-6, with TRBD1 matching 8 bases. Trimming at V came to 6 bases and at J to 0 bases, leaving 10 bases not matched to a gene. Germline V lookup: CDR1 ENHRY, CDR2 SYGVKD. This CDR3 has 18 residues. CDR3 loop: CAIRPGGRFDSYNSPLHF. CDR3 in DNA: TGTGCCATCAGACCAGGGGGCCGGTTTGACTCCTATAATTCACCCCTCCACTTT.

The gene calls are TRBV19 and TRBJ1-2; D remains unclear. With 4 bases removed from V and 3 bases from J, the gap between germline ends came to 15 bases. The CDR3 consists of 15 residues. Germline V CDR1 and CDR2: LNHDA, SQIVND (reference sequence). CDR3 DNA sequence: TGTGCCAGTAGTACAGCACAGAGTTTGTACTATGGCTACACCTTC. This codes for CASSTAQSLYYGYTF.

J is TRBJ1-1 and V is TRBV5-5, with 8 bases that match TRBD1. Germline-derived CDR1 and CDR2 are SGHKS and YYEKEE (reference sequence). The CDR3 is 14 residues long. J lost 5 bases, V lost 4 bases, and 7 bases had no gene match. Here the CDR3 reads CASSHTGGLTEAFF. The CDR3 coding sequence is TGTGCCAGCAGCCATACAGGGGGTCTTACTGAAGCTTTCTTT.